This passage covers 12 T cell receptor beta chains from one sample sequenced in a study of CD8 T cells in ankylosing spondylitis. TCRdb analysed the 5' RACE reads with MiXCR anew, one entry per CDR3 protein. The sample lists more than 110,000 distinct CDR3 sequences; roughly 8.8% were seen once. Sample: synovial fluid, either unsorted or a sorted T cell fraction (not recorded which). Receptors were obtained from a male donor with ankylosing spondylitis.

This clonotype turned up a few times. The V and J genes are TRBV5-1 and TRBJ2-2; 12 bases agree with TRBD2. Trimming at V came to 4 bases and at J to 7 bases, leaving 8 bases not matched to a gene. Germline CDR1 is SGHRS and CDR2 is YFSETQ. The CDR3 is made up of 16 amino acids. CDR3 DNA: TGCGCCAGCAGCCCGACTAGCGGGAGTTTAAGCGGGGAGCTGTTTTTT. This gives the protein CASSPTSGSLSGELFF.

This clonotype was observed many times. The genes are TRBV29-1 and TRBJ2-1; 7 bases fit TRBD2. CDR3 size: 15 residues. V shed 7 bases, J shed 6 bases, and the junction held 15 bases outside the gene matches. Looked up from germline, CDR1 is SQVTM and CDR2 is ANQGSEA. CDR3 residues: CSGRLGAGKSNEQFF. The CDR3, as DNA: TGCAGCGGCCGCCTGGGAGCGGGGAAGTCCAATGAGCAGTTCTTC.

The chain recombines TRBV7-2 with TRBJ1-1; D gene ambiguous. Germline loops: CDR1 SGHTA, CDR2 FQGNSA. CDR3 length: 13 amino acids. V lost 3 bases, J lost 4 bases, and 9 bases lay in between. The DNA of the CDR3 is TGTGCCAGCAGCTTCGGGCAGGTCACTGAAGCTTTCTTT. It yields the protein CASSFGQVTEAFF.

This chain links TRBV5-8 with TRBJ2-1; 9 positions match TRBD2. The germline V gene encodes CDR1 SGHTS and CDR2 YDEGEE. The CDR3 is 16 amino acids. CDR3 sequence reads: CHCSLARGSGGHGQFF. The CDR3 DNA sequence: TGTCACTGCAGCTTGGCCCGGGGTAGCGGGGGCCATGGGCAGTTCTTC.

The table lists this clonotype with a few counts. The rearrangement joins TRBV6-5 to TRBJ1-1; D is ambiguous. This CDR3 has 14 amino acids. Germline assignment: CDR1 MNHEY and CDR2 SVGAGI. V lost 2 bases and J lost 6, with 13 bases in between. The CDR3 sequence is CASSYLAGKAEAFF. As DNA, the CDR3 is TGTGCCAGCAGTTACCTGGCTGGGAAAGCTGAAGCTTTCTTT.

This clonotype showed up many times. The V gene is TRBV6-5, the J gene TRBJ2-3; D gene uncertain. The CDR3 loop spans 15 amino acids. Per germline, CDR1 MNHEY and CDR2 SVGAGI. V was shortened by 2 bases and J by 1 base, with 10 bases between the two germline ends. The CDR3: CASSYGWGGTDTQYF. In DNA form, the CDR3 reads TGTGCCAGCAGTTACGGTTGGGGTGGCACAGATACGCAGTATTTT.

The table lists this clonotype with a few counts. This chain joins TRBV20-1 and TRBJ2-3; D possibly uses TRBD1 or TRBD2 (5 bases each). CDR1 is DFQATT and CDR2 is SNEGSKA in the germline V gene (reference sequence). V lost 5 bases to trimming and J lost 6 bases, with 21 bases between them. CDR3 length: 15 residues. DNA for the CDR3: TGCAGTGCTCCTTCTATGGGACCCTGGGAGGATACGCAGTATTTT. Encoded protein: CSAPSMGPWEDTQYF.

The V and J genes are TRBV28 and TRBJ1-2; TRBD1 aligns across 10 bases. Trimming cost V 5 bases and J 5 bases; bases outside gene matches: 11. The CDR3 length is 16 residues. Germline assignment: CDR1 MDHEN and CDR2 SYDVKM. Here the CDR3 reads CASSAESGQGTYGYTF. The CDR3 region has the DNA TGTGCCAGCAGTGCGGAGTCGGGACAGGGGACATATGGCTACACCTTC.

The CDR3 DNA is TGCAGTGCTCCAGAGATCGGGTTTGGTGTCACTGAAGCTTTCTTT. Residues: CSAPEIGFGVTEAFF. The V gene is TRBV20-1, the J gene TRBJ1-1; no clear D gene. V lost 5 bases to trimming and J lost 4 bases, with 20 bases between them. Germline CDR1 and CDR2: DFQATT and SNEGSKA (reference sequence). The CDR3 loop spans 15 amino acids.

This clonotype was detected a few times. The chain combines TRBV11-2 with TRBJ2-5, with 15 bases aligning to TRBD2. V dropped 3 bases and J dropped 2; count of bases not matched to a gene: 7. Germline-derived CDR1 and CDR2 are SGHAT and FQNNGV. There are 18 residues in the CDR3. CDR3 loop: CASSFSGTSGGSQETQYF. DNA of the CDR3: TGTGCCAGCAGCTTCTCCGGGACTAGCGGGGGGTCACAAGAGACCCAGTACTTC.

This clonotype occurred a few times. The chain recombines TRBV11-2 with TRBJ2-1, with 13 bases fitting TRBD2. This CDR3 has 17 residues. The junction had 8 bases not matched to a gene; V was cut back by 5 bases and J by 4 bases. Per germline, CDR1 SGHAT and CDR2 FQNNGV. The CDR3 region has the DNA TGTGCCAGCAGCCATCTCAGGACTAGCGGGGGTTACAATGAGCAGTTCTTC. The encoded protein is CASSHLRTSGGYNEQFF.

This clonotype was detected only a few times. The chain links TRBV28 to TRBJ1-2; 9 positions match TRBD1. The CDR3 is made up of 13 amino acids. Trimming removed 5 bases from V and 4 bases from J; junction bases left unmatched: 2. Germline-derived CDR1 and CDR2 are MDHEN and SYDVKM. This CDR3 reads CASSMGQGYGYTF. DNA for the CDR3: TGTGCCAGCAGTATGGGACAGGGCTATGGCTACACCTTC.